This T cell receptor beta chain is drawn from a study of neurological immune-mediated disorders. Study-level results: Patients with HTLV-1-associated myelopathy showed the most TCR clonal expansion. Those with multiple sclerosis showed the least, falling below healthy controls.

Each CDR3 protein gets one entry after TCRdb re-called the 5' RACE reads with MiXCR. This sample has around 53,000 distinct CDR3 sequences, with around 4.4% found just once. This clonotype came up many times. Its antigen is as yet unknown. The V and J ends lost 4 bases and 4 bases, in that order; junction bases with no gene match: 3. The CDR3 covers 15 residues. Germline V gene lookup returns CDR1 LGHNA and CDR2 YNFKEQ. The chain links TRBV4-2 to TRBJ2-5; 13 nucleotides match TRBD2. The source material was PBMCs. The sequence derives from a man aged 45 to 65 with multiple sclerosis. The CDR3 spells CASSRGLAGTETQYF. CDR3 DNA sequence: TGTGCCAGCAGCCGGGGACTAGCGGGAACAGAGACCCAGTACTTC.